The 26 T cell receptor beta chains below were found in one sample sequenced in a study of blood T cell repertoires in COVID-19. Sequencing was performed with immunoSEQ multiplex PCR; in TCRdb, only in-frame clones are kept and a portion is missing. The table has under 60,000 clones, less than 85% seen once. Sequenced: peripheral blood. The origin of the receptors is a man aged 55 to 69 with acute or convalescent COVID-19.

CDR3 in amino acids: CSVAWGLAFQETQYF. CDR3 nucleotides: TGCAGCGTTGCCTGGGGACTAGCATTCCAAGAGACCCAGTACTTC. The V call is TRBV29-1, the J call TRBJ2-5, with 9 bases aligning to TRBD2. V shed 4 bases, J shed 1 base, and the junction held 7 bases outside the gene matches. Germline V gene sequence: CDR1 SQVTM, CDR2 ANQGSEA. This CDR3 is 15 amino acids long. Variable domain in full (rest from reference TRBV29-1 and TRBJ2-5): SAVISQKPSRDICQRGTSLTIQCQVDSQVTMMFWYRQQPGQSLTLIATANQGSEATYESGFVIDKFPISRPNLTFSTLTVSNMSPEDSSIYLCSVAWGLAFQETQYFGPGTRLLVL.

The chain recombines TRBV30 with TRBJ1-1; a weak D match, TRBD1 (5 bases). This CDR3 has 15 residues. Germline-derived CDR1 and CDR2 are GTSNPN and SVGIG (reference sequence). V lost 1 base and J 0 bases, leaving 12 bases between the germline ends. CDR3 bases: TGTGCCTGGAGTGGGGGCTGGGGAATGAACACTGAAGCTTTCTTT. Its translation: CAWSGGWGMNTEAFF.

This rearrangement joins TRBV6-5 to TRBJ2-7; 7 nucleotides agree with TRBD1. The germline CDR1 and CDR2 sequences are MNHEY and SVGAGI. The junction had 3 bases not matched to a gene; V was cut back by 5 bases and J by 2 bases. The CDR3 runs 13 residues. The CDR3 DNA is TGTGCCAGCAGTAGGACAGGCCCCTACGAGCAGTACTTC. Amino acids: CASSRTGPYEQYF.

The table lists this clone with a few counts. The CDR3 reads CASSPVEGPSSPLHF. The CDR3, as DNA: TGTGCCAGCAGCCCGGTAGAGGGTCCATCTTCACCCCTCCACTTT. The gene calls are TRBV5-4 and TRBJ1-6; D is undetermined. V was shortened by 4 bases and J by 9 bases, with 17 bases between the two germline ends. The CDR3 extends over 15 amino acids. Per the germline V gene, CDR1 is SGHNT and CDR2 is YYREEE (reference sequence).

The chain employs TRBV30 and TRBJ1-5; D uncertain. Between the trimmed V and J ends, which lost 0 bases and 7 bases, there was a span of 13 bases. CDR3 size: 14 residues. CDR1 is GTSNPN, CDR2 SVGIG, per germline (reference sequence). CDR3 in amino acids: CAWSVKGGGQPQHF. In DNA, the CDR3 is TGTGCCTGGAGTGTTAAGGGTGGAGGACAGCCCCAGCATTTT. Full variable domain (remainder filled in from reference TRBV30 and TRBJ1-5): SQTIHQWPATLVQPVGSPLSLECTVEGTSNPNLYWYRQAAGRGLQLLFYSVGIGQISSEVPQNLSASRPQDRQFILSSKKLLLSDSGFYLCAWSVKGGGQPQHFGDGTRLSIL.

The genes are TRBV7-9 and TRBJ1-1; a possible D gene is TRBD1 (5 bases). Germline V CDR1 and CDR2: SEHNR, FQNEAQ (reference sequence). V was pared by 2 bases and J by 6 bases, with 7 bases between. CDR3 size: 12 residues. This chain's CDR3 is CASSLSGSEAFF. CDR3 nucleotide sequence: TGTGCCAGCAGCTTATCAGGGTCTGAAGCTTTCTTT.

The CDR3 nucleotides read TGTGCCAGCAGCCAAGCGGGTCAGGGGCTATCACCCCTCCACTTT. Amino acids: CASSQAGQGLSPLHF. V gene TRBV3-1 (or the pseudogene TRBV3-2) combines with J gene TRBJ1-6; TRBD1 is a possible D gene (6 bases). Trimming removed 1 base at V and 10 bases at J, with 14 bases between. Germline V gives CDR1 LGHDT, CDR2 YNNKEL (reference sequence). The CDR3 loop spans 15 amino acids.

J is TRBJ2-6 and V is TRBV30; weak D call: TRBD1 (5 bases). Germline V gene lookup returns CDR1 GTSNPN and CDR2 SVGIG (reference sequence). V lost 5 bases and J 0 bases, leaving 14 bases between the germline ends. The CDR3 has 16 residues. CDR3 amino acids: CAWDRPLYSGANVLTF. The CDR3 nucleotides are TGTGCCTGGGACAGACCCTTATACTCTGGGGCCAACGTCCTGACTTTC. The variable domain in full, with the rest retrieved from reference TRBV30 and TRBJ2-6, is SQTIHQWPATLVQPVGSPLSLECTVEGTSNPNLYWYRQAAGRGLQLLFYSVGIGQISSEVPQNLSASRPQDRQFILSSKKLLLSDSGFYLCAWDRPLYSGANVLTFGAGSRLTVL.

CDR3 amino acids: CAWSDKKAYGYTF. In nucleotides, the CDR3 is TGTGCCTGGAGTGATAAAAAAGCGTATGGCTACACCTTC. The chain combines TRBV30 with TRBJ1-2; D uncertain. This CDR3 is built from 13 residues. CDR1 is GTSNPN, CDR2 SVGIG, per germline (reference sequence). Trimming took off 1 base at V and 5 bases at J, with 11 bases between the two ends.

V and J are TRBV12-5 and TRBJ2-2, with D possibly matching TRBD1 (5 bases). CDR3 size: 14 residues. Germline V lookup: CDR1 LGHNT, CDR2 FRNRAP. Trimming removed 8 bases from V and 2 bases from J, with 12 bases in between. Written as DNA, the CDR3 is TGTGCTAGTCGGCAAGGGGTCAACACCGGGGAGCTGTTTTTT. This translates into CASRQGVNTGELFF.

The rearrangement links TRBV2 to TRBJ2-7, with D possibly TRBD1 on 6 matching bases. The V and J ends lost 8 bases and 0 bases respectively, with 11 bases between them. The CDR3 consists of 13 residues. Germline-derived CDR1 and CDR2 are SNHLY and FYNNEI. The CDR3 loop reads CASGRDISYEQYF. DNA of the CDR3: TGTGCCAGCGGCCGGGACATCTCCTACGAGCAGTACTTC.

The chain combines TRBV29-1 with TRBJ1-1; 9 nucleotides match TRBD1. This CDR3 region has 13 residues. V trimming: 8 bases; J trimming: 6 bases; junction bases outside the gene matches: 10. The germline gives CDR1 SQVTM, CDR2 ANQGSEA. CDR3 loop: CSTPGTGIAEAFF. The CDR3 nucleotides are TGCAGCACCCCCGGGACAGGGATCGCTGAAGCTTTCTTT.

The genes are TRBV19 and TRBJ1-2; D might be TRBD1 (6 bases). The germline CDR1 and CDR2 sequences are LNHDA and SQIVND (reference sequence). V was clipped by 3 bases and J by 8 bases, with 19 bases between them. CDR3 length: 15 amino acids. The CDR3 nucleotides are TGTGCCAGTAGTATCCCGTCCGACAGGAAGCGGGGCTACACCTTC. This codes for CASSIPSDRKRGYTF.

The chain uses TRBV7-8 and TRBJ2-7; 7 bases are a match to TRBD1. Germline CDR1 reads SGHVS; CDR2 reads FQNEAQ. Unmatched junction bases numbered 6, after V lost 5 bases and J lost 2 bases. The length of the CDR3 is 14 residues. DNA of the CDR3: TGTGCCAGCAGCCCCCCTGACAGGGCCTACGAGCAGTACTTC. Its translation: CASSPPDRAYEQYF.

The chain links TRBV19 to TRBJ1-1, with TRBD1 matching over 9 bases. This CDR3 region has 14 residues. Germline values: CDR1 LNHDA, CDR2 SQIVND (reference sequence). Trimming took 6 bases from V and 1 from J; bases not matched to a gene: 3. In DNA form, the CDR3 reads TGTGCCAGTAGCTTGGGACAGGGGAACACTGAAGCTTTCTTT. It is translated as CASSLGQGNTEAFF.

The chain couples TRBV4-1 to TRBJ1-2; D is perhaps TRBD1 (6 bases). The CDR3 is 15 residues long. CDR1 and CDR2 (germline): MGHRA, YSYEKL. V was trimmed by 0 bases and J by 6 bases, leaving 14 bases between them. The CDR3, as DNA: TGCGCCAGCAGCCAAGAATCCGCAGGGGCCCATGGCTACACCTTC. This encodes CASSQESAGAHGYTF.

This clone was recorded a few times. The chain employs TRBV5-1 and TRBJ2-7, with 9 bases matching TRBD1. The ends lost 2 bases at V and 3 bases at J; junction bases unmatched: 6. The CDR3 spans 15 residues. The germline CDR1 and CDR2 sequences are SGHRS and YFSETQ. The CDR3 is CASSFGGTGSYEQYF. In nucleotides, the CDR3 is TGCGCCAGCAGCTTTGGCGGGACAGGGAGCTACGAGCAGTACTTC.

This clone has just one count. The rearrangement uses TRBV3-1 (or the pseudogene TRBV3-2) and TRBJ1-2, with TRBD1 matching over 10 bases. The V segment lost 3 bases and the J segment 4 bases; nucleotides outside the gene matches: 2. Germline V gene data show CDR1 as LGHDT and CDR2 as YNNKEL (reference sequence). The CDR3 loop spans 14 amino acids. CDR3 bases: TGTGCCAGCAGCCAGACAGGGGGCGTCTATGGCTACACCTTC. Its translation is CASSQTGGVYGYTF.

The chain carries TRBV7-8 and TRBJ1-2, with D possibly matching TRBD1 (5 bases). The CDR3 consists of 14 residues. Germline V gene sequence: CDR1 SGHVS, CDR2 FQNEAQ. V lost 2 bases to trimming and J lost 1 base, with 8 bases between them. CDR3 sequence: CASSLFGGNYGYTF. The CDR3, as DNA: TGTGCCAGCAGCTTATTCGGGGGTAACTATGGCTACACCTTC.

This chain joins TRBV4-1 and TRBJ1-3; 7 nucleotides line up with TRBD1. The CDR3 loop spans 14 amino acids. In germline, CDR1 is MGHRA, CDR2 YSYEKL. V lost 5 bases and J lost 2; bases outside the gene matches: 3. The CDR3 reads CASSSTGTGNTIYF. CDR3 DNA: TGCGCCAGCAGCTCGACAGGGACTGGAAACACCATATATTTT.

This chain links TRBV7-3 with TRBJ2-2, with 14 bases matching TRBD2. Looked up from germline, CDR1 is SGHTA and CDR2 is FQGTGA. The trim removed 5 bases at V and 8 bases at J, leaving 7 bases unmatched. The CDR3 extends over 16 amino acids. This CDR3 reads CASSRTGTSGGGELFF. The DNA for the CDR3 is TGTGCCAGCAGCAGAACCGGGACTAGCGGGGGTGGGGAGCTGTTTTTT.

As concerns this clone: The same CDR3 also results from other DNA sequences found in this sample. This sequence joins TRBV27 and TRBJ1-2, with a possible D match to TRBD1 (6 bases). Germline V gene data show CDR1 as MNHEY and CDR2 as SMNVEV (reference sequence). The V end was cut by 0 bases, the J end by 2 bases, with 7 bases between. The CDR3 extends over 14 amino acids. The CDR3: CASSLSGGNYGYTF. CDR3 nucleotide sequence: TGTGCCAGCAGTTTATCTGGGGGCAACTATGGCTACACCTTC.

The gene calls are TRBV11-2 and TRBJ2-1, with 11 nucleotides matching TRBD2. This CDR3 has 16 residues. Looked up from germline, CDR1 is SGHAT and CDR2 is FQNNGV. The trim removed 5 bases at V and 6 bases at J, leaving 9 bases unmatched. The CDR3 nucleotides read TGTGCCAGCAGCCGTATAGCGGGGGGGCGGGGCAATGAGCAGTTCTTC. Translated, it gives CASSRIAGGRGNEQFF.

The V call is TRBV19, the J call TRBJ2-5; TRBD1 agrees at 9 bases. The length of the CDR3 is 15 residues. V lost 6 bases to trimming and J lost 1 base; unmatched junction nucleotides: 6. In germline, CDR1 is LNHDA, CDR2 SQIVND (reference sequence). This CDR3 is CASRRTGDGQETQYF. CDR3 nucleotides: TGTGCCAGTAGAAGGACAGGGGACGGCCAAGAGACCCAGTACTTC.

This clone was seen a few times. This chain joins TRBV19 and TRBJ2-7; weak D call: TRBD1 (5 bases). The CDR3 has 13 amino acids. Trimming left V 6 bases short and J 0 bases short, with 9 bases between. Germline CDR1 LNHDA, CDR2 SQIVND (reference sequence). The chain's CDR3 is CASRDTNSYEQYF. In DNA form, the CDR3 reads TGTGCCAGTAGGGACACCAACTCCTACGAGCAGTACTTC.

This clone was recorded once. This chain uses TRBV7-3 with TRBJ1-2; D is uncertain. The CDR3 is 13 amino acids. Trimming shortened V by 2 bases and J by 4 bases, and 8 bases separated the two germline ends. Germline V gene sequence: CDR1 SGHTA, CDR2 FQGTGA. The CDR3 is CASSLDGGYGYTF. The CDR3 nucleotides read TGTGCCAGCAGCTTAGACGGAGGCTATGGCTACACCTTC.